The 7 T cell receptor beta chains below come from one sample, sequenced in a study of identifying expanded T cells in peripheral blood. Assay: immunoSEQ multiplex PCR; the TCRdb copy retains only in-frame clones and omits some. Among more than 85,000 clones, about 91% were seen once, and the ten largest hold roughly 14%. Source material: blood. These TCRs come from a person aged 18 to 70 in good health.

This rearrangement joins TRBV2 to TRBJ1-5; 8 bases fit TRBD1. The CDR3 is 13 residues long. Germline V gene data show CDR1 as SNHLY and CDR2 as FYNNEI. V gave up 8 bases and J gave up 9 bases; unmatched junction bases: 9. This chain's CDR3 is CASSGTGGLPQHF. The CDR3 region has the DNA TGTGCCAGCTCCGGGACAGGAGGCCTGCCCCAGCATTTT. The full variable domain, in which reference TRBV2 and TRBJ1-5 provide the parts outside the CDR3, is EPEVTQTPSHQVTQMGQEVILRCVPISNHLYFYWYRQILGQKVEFLVSFYNNEISEKSEIFDDQFSVERPDGSNFTLKIRSTKLEDSAMYFCASSGTGGLPQHFGDGTRLSIL.

This sequence joins TRBV7-2 and TRBJ2-7; D might be TRBD2 (5 bases). V was clipped by 1 base and J by 6 bases, with 7 bases between them. The CDR3 is made up of 12 amino acids. CDR1 and CDR2 (germline): SGHTA, FQGNSA. CDR3 in amino acids: CASSLVGVEQYF. The CDR3 coding sequence is TGTGCCAGCAGCTTAGTCGGGGTCGAGCAGTACTTC. Variable domain in full (rest from reference TRBV7-2 and TRBJ2-7): GAGVSQSPSNKVTEKGKDVELRCDPISGHTALYWYRQSLGQGLEFLIYFQGNSAPDKSGLPSDRFSAERTGGSVSTLTIQRTQQEDSAVYLCASSLVGVEQYFGPGTRLTVT.

The CDR3: CASSPEGRTDTQYF. The DNA for the CDR3 is TGCGCCAGCAGCCCAGAGGGTCGCACAGATACGCAGTATTTT. The chain combines TRBV5-1 with TRBJ2-3; TRBD2 is a possible D gene (5 bases). CDR3 length: 14 amino acids. Trimming left V 4 bases short and J 1 base short, with 10 bases between. Germline CDR1 SGHRS, CDR2 YFSETQ.

The chain couples TRBV9 to TRBJ1-3; D is ambiguous. Per germline, CDR1 SGDLS and CDR2 YYNGEE. The V end lost 4 bases, the J end lost 0 bases, and 8 bases lay between the germline ends. This CDR3 region has 14 residues. CDR3 sequence reads: CASSPGFSGNTIYF. The CDR3 DNA follows: TGTGCCAGCAGCCCAGGTTTCTCTGGAAACACCATATATTTT.

The J gene is TRBJ2-1, the V gene TRBV20-1, with D tentatively TRBD2 (6 bases). V shed 6 bases and J shed 14 bases, with 14 bases lying between them. CDR3 length: 10 residues. CDR1 and CDR2 from the germline V gene are DFQATT and SNEGSKA (reference sequence). CDR3 in DNA: TGCAGTGCCCTTATAGCGGAGAAGTTCTTC. Translated, it gives CSALIAEKFF.

The chain employs TRBV7-3 and TRBJ1-2; D uncertain. The CDR3 is 13 amino acids. Germline CDR1 SGHTA, CDR2 FQGTGA. Trimming removed 2 bases from V and 3 bases from J, with 7 bases in between. CDR3 nucleotide sequence: TGTGCCAGCAGCTTAGCCGCAGACTATGGCTACACCTTC. Encoded protein: CASSLAADYGYTF.

As for this clone: One junction end disagrees with the germline gene, perhaps due to a read error. J is TRBJ2-7 and V is TRBV2, with D possibly being TRBD1 (6 bases). Germline lookup yields CDR1 SNHLY and CDR2 FYNNEI. The CDR3 is made up of 11 amino acids. CDR3 loop: CASTKLTGRSF. The CDR3 coding sequence is TGTGCCAGCACTAAGTTGACAGGAAGAAGCTTC.